These 18 T cell receptor beta chains share one sample of origin, sequenced in a study of regulatory T cells in long-lasting Graves disease. Time point described: newly diagnosed GD, antithyroid drugs for less than 3 months. PBMC RNA served as the TCR library source. The TCR beta library used iRepertoire HTBI primers with Arm-PCR amplification of CDR3. TCRdb called the multiplex PCR reads again in MiXCR, with one record for every CDR3 protein. The sample shows about 350,000 distinct CDR3 sequences, around 15% of them seen only once. These data also featured in a second study, about T cells in Graves' hyperthyroidism and ophthalmopathy.

Sequenced material: peripheral blood mononuclear cells (PBMCs), taken at new diagnosis, from a patient treated with antithyroid drugs. The receptor set was obtained from a man aged 35-49 years with Graves disease.

This clonotype was detected only a few times. CDR3 loop: CASSKTASNTGELFF. DNA of the CDR3: TGTGCCAGCAGTAAGACAGCCTCGAACACCGGGGAGCTGTTTTTT. This chain uses TRBV2 with TRBJ2-2, with D perhaps matching TRBD1 (5 bases). CDR1 and CDR2 from the germline V gene are SNHLY and FYNNEI. V was shortened by 5 bases and J by 0 bases, with 10 bases between the two germline ends. The CDR3 length is 15 residues. Full variable domain (outside the CDR3, taken from reference TRBV2 and TRBJ2-2): EPEVTQTPSHQVTQMGQEVILRCVPISNHLYFYWYRQILGQKVEFLVSFYNNEISEKSEIFDDQFSVERPDGSNFTLKIRSTKLEDSAMYFCASSKTASNTGELFFGEGSRLTVL.

This clonotype was recorded many times. V usage is TRBV20-1 and J usage is TRBJ2-7, with D hard to call. The CDR3 contains 14 residues. V was pared by 3 bases and J by 2 bases, with 14 bases between. Germline V gene data show CDR1 as DFQATT and CDR2 as SNEGSKA (reference sequence). DNA for the CDR3: TGCAGTGCTAGTTTAAGACACGGAGCCTACGAGCAGTACTTC. Amino acids: CSASLRHGAYEQYF.

This clonotype has ten or more counts. This rearrangement joins TRBV7-9 to TRBJ2-5; 12 bases align to TRBD2. From germline, CDR1 is SEHNR and CDR2 FQNEAQ (reference sequence). V was clipped by 4 bases and J by 4 bases; unmatched bases: 4. The CDR3 loop spans 15 amino acids. This CDR3 is CASSSQLAGGETQYF. The CDR3 DNA follows: TGTGCCAGCAGCTCCCAACTAGCGGGGGGAGAGACCCAGTACTTC.

This clonotype was seen at least ten times. V gene TRBV5-1 combines with J gene TRBJ2-7; perhaps TRBD2 as D (6 bases). Trimming took 0 bases from V and 7 from J, leaving 14 bases between them. The CDR3 runs 14 residues. Germline-derived CDR1 and CDR2 are SGHRS and YFSETQ. The CDR3, as DNA: TGCGCCAGCAGCTTGGCTAGGGACCGGGGGGAGCAGTACTTC. Its translation: CASSLARDRGEQYF.

This clonotype was seen a few times. The chain has TRBV19 and TRBJ2-1, with TRBD2 identical over 8 bases. J was trimmed by 2 bases and V by 1 base; bases with no gene match: 4. The CDR3 totals 16 residues. In germline, CDR1 is LNHDA, CDR2 SQIVND (reference sequence). CDR3 sequence (DNA): TGTGCCAGTAGTATAGTCTTGCGGGGGGCCTACAATGAGCAGTTCTTC. Amino acids: CASSIVLRGAYNEQFF.

In this sample, this clonotype turned up many times. The V gene is TRBV11-3, the J gene TRBJ1-2; TRBD1 matches at 8 bases. This CDR3 spans 17 amino acids. Losses at the gene ends were 5 bases for V and 0 bases for J; bases not matched to a gene: 11. Germline CDR1 reads SGHNT; CDR2 reads YENEEA. The CDR3 here is CASSPGQGSPSNYGYTF. The DNA for the CDR3 is TGTGCCAGCAGCCCTGGACAGGGTTCCCCCTCTAACTATGGCTACACCTTC.

This clonotype came up a few times. This chain joins TRBV27 and TRBJ2-2; no clear D. The germline CDR1 and CDR2 sequences are MNHEY and SMNVEV (reference sequence). CDR3 length: 13 residues. With 3 bases removed from V and 13 bases from J, the gap between germline ends came to 15 bases. Here the CDR3 DNA reads TGTGCCAGCAGTTTTATTCGGTCGGGCGGGCTGTTTTTT. This gives the protein CASSFIRSGGLFF.

This clonotype was counted ten times or more. The genes are TRBV28 and TRBJ1-6, with D hard to call. The CDR3 covers 16 residues. From germline, CDR1 is MDHEN and CDR2 SYDVKM. Trimming pared 0 bases from V and 2 bases from J, leaving 8 bases between. For the CDR3, the DNA is TGTGCCAGCAGTTTATGGGGAGGGCCCTATAATTCACCCCTCCACTTT. Amino acids: CASSLWGGPYNSPLHF. The entire variable domain, with the rest obtained from reference TRBV28 and TRBJ1-6, is as follows: DVKVTQSSRYLVKRTGEKVFLECVQDMDHENMFWYRQDPGLGLRLIYFSYDVKMKEKGDIPEGYSVSREKKERFSLILESASTNQTSMYLCASSLWGGPYNSPLHFGNGTRLTVT.

This clonotype was observed many times. V usage is TRBV2 and J usage is TRBJ2-7, with D uncertain. Trimming left V 3 bases short and J 2 bases short, with 8 bases between. CDR3 length: 13 residues. From germline, CDR1 is SNHLY and CDR2 FYNNEI. The CDR3 here is CASSENVPYEQYF. In DNA, the CDR3 is TGTGCCAGCAGTGAGAACGTCCCCTACGAGCAGTACTTC. Together with reference TRBV2 and TRBJ2-7, the CDR3 gives the full variable domain: EPEVTQTPSHQVTQMGQEVILRCVPISNHLYFYWYRQILGQKVEFLVSFYNNEISEKSEIFDDQFSVERPDGSNFTLKIRSTKLEDSAMYFCASSENVPYEQYFGPGTRLTVT.

This clonotype has at least ten counts. The chain employs TRBV28 and TRBJ2-5, with D possibly being TRBD1 (5 bases). The germline V and J ends were trimmed by 7 bases and 7 bases, with 22 bases remaining between them. The germline CDR1 and CDR2 sequences are MDHEN and SYDVKM. The CDR3 has 15 amino acids. CDR3 residues: CASTLGVSGFGTQYF. The CDR3 region has the DNA TGTGCCAGCACCCTTGGGGTTTCAGGGTTTGGGACCCAGTACTTC.

This clonotype was counted at least ten times. CDR3 amino acids: CASSFHEETQYF. In DNA form, the CDR3 reads TGTGCCAGCAGTTTTCATGAAGAGACCCAGTACTTC. The chain uses TRBV28 and TRBJ2-5; D gene uncertain. CDR3 length: 12 amino acids. Germline CDR1 and CDR2: MDHEN and SYDVKM. V was trimmed by 3 bases and J by 3 bases, leaving 5 bases between them.

The chain recombines TRBV4-2 with TRBJ2-2; 13 bases align to TRBD2. The J segment lost 4 bases and the V segment lost 1 base, leaving 6 bases of the junction unmatched. CDR1 LGHNA and CDR2 YNFKEQ come from the germline V gene. The CDR3 length is 18 residues. DNA for the CDR3: TGTGCCAGCAGCCAAGTACTAGCGGGGGGGCCCGGCACCGGGGAGCTGTTTTTT. It codes for CASSQVLAGGPGTGELFF.

This clonotype has a count of ten or more. DNA of the CDR3: TGCAGTGCTGCCGGGACAGGGGTCGAGACCCAGTACTTC. It codes for CSAAGTGVETQYF. V is TRBV20-1 and J is TRBJ2-5, with 10 bases identical to TRBD1. The CDR3 length is 13 residues. V lost 5 bases and J lost 5; bases outside the gene matches: 5. Germline assignment: CDR1 DFQATT and CDR2 SNEGSKA (reference sequence).

The sample holds many counts of this clonotype. The rearrangement links TRBV6-1 to TRBJ2-3, with 13 bases aligning to TRBD2. Losses at the gene ends were 5 bases for V and 0 bases for J; bases not matched to a gene: 11. This CDR3 is 19 amino acids long. Germline V gene sequence: CDR1 MNHNS, CDR2 SASEGT. CDR3 sequence reads: CASSRTGTSGVTSTDTQYF. The CDR3 region has the DNA TGTGCCAGCAGTCGGACCGGGACTAGCGGGGTAACTAGCACAGATACGCAGTATTTT.

V is TRBV27 and J is TRBJ1-2; a weak D match, TRBD1 (5 bases). Trimming removed 4 bases from V and 0 bases from J, with 9 bases in between. This CDR3 is built from 14 residues. Looked up from germline, CDR1 is MNHEY and CDR2 is SMNVEV (reference sequence). For the CDR3, the DNA is TGTGCCAGCAGTTACGGGGGGTCTAACTATGGCTACACCTTC. Translated: CASSYGGSNYGYTF.

The sample holds many counts of this clonotype. The genes are TRBV3-1 and TRBJ1-6; TRBD1 matches at 7 bases. The CDR3 spans 14 residues. The V and J ends lost 5 bases and 8 bases, in that order; junction bases with no gene match: 6. Germline CDR1 LGHDT, CDR2 YNNKEL (reference sequence). The CDR3 region is CASSITGADSPLHF. The CDR3 nucleotides are TGTGCCAGCAGCATCACAGGGGCCGATTCACCCCTCCACTTT.

This clonotype turned up a few times. The J gene is TRBJ2-7, the V gene TRBV29-1; TRBD1 is a possible D gene (6 bases). Germline V gene sequence: CDR1 SQVTM, CDR2 ANQGSEA. Trimming shortened V by 7 bases and J by 5 bases, and 18 bases separated the two germline ends. The CDR3 loop spans 13 amino acids. In DNA, the CDR3 is TGCAGCGCCGGAAGGGGGATTGGCAACGAGCAGTACTTC. Its protein product is CSAGRGIGNEQYF.

The chain recombines TRBV7-3 with TRBJ2-1; D possibly corresponds to TRBD2 (6 bases). This CDR3 has 17 residues. V gave up 4 bases and J gave up 0 bases, with 16 bases separating them. Germline-derived CDR1 and CDR2 are SGHTA and FQGTGA. The CDR3 DNA sequence: TGTGCCAGCAGCTCGGGAAGCGGGTCCAGCTCCTACAATGAGCAGTTCTTC. Protein: CASSSGSGSSSYNEQFF.